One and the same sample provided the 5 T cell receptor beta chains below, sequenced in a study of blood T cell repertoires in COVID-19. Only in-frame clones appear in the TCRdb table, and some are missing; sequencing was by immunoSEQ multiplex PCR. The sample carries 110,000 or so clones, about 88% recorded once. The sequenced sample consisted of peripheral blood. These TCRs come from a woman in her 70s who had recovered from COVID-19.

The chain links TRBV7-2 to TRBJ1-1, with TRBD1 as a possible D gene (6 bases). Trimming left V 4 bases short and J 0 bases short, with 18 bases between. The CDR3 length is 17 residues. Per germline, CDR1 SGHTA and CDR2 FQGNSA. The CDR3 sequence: CASSSRSGVSLNTEAFF. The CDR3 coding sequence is TGTGCCAGCAGCTCCCGATCAGGGGTCTCTTTGAACACTGAAGCTTTCTTT. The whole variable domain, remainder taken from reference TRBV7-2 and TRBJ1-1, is GAGVSQSPSNKVTEKGKDVELRCDPISGHTALYWYRQSLGQGLEFLIYFQGNSAPDKSGLPSDRFSAERTGGSVSTLTIQRTQQEDSAVYLCASSSRSGVSLNTEAFFGQGTRLTVV.

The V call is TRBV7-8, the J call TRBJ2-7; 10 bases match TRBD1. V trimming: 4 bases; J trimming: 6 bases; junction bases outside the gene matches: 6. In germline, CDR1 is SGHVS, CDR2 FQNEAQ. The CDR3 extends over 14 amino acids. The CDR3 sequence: CASSYRDRGAEQYF. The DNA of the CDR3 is TGTGCCAGCAGCTACCGGGACAGGGGCGCCGAGCAGTACTTC.

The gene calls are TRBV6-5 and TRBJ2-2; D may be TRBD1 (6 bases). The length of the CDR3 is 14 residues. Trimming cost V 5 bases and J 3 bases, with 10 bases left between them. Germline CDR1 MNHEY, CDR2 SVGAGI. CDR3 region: CASSRQAYTGELFF. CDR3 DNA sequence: TGTGCCAGCAGTAGACAGGCCTACACCGGGGAGCTGTTTTTT.

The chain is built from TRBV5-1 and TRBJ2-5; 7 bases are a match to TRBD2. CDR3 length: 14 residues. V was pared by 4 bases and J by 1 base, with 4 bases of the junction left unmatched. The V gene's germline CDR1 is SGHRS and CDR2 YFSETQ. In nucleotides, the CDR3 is TGCGCCAGCAGCACGGGGACTATCCAAGAGACCCAGTACTTC. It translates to CASSTGTIQETQYF.

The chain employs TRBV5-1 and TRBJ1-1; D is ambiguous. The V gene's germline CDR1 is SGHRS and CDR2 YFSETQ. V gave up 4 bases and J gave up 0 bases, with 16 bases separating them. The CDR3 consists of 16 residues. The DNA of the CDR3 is TGCGCCAGCAGCCCAAAAGGAAACAGATTGAACACTGAAGCTTTCTTT. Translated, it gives CASSPKGNRLNTEAFF.